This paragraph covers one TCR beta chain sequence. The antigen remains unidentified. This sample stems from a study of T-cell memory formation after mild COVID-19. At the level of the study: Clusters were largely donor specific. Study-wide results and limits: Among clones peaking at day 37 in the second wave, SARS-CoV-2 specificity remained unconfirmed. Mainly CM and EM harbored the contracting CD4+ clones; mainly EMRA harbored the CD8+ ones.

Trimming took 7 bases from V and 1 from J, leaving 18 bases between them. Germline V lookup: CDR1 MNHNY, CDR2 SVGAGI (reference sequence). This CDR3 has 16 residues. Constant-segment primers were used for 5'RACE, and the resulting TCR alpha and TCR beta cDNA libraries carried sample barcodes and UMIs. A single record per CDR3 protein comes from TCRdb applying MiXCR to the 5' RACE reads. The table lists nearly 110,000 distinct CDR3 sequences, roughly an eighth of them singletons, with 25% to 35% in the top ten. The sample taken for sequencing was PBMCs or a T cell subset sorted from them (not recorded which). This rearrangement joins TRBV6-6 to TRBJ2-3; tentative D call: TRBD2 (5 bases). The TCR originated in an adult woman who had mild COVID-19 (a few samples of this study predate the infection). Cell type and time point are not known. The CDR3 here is CASTSPEGAGTDTQYF. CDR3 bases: TGTGCCAGCACCTCGCCAGAGGGAGCTGGCACAGATACGCAGTATTTT.